This entry lists 25 T cell receptor beta chains sequenced from one sample in a study of regulatory T cells in long-lasting Graves disease. CDR3 regions were amplified by Arm-PCR using iRepertoire HTBI primers to build TCR beta libraries. MiXCR, applied by TCRdb to the multiplex PCR reads, yields one record per CDR3 protein. Of about 470,000 distinct CDR3 sequences listed, 20% to 25% are singletons. Time point in this sample: persistent/refractory GD, antithyroid drugs over 5 years with positive TRAb. PBMC-derived RNA was used for the TCR library. Here the sequenced sample was peripheral blood mononuclear cells (PBMCs), taken when the disease was refractory, from a patient treated with antithyroid drugs. These TCRs come from a female donor with Graves disease.

This clonotype has just a few counts. Relative to the germline gene, one junction end is altered; a read error may explain this. The chain uses TRBV7-7 and TRBJ2-2, with D tentatively TRBD2 (7 bases). Germline V gene sequence: CDR1 SSHAT, CDR2 FNYEAQ (reference sequence). This CDR3 region has 16 residues. Here the CDR3 DNA reads TGTGCTAGCAAGCATCCGGGGGGCAAGAACACCGGGGAGCTGTTTTTT. It yields the protein CASKHPGGKNTGELFF.

Comments on this clonotype: The conserved phenylalanine or tryptophan is not found at the CDR3 terminus, so this likely reflects a read error. The gene calls are TRBV6-4 and TRBJ1-4, with D possibly being TRBD1 (6 bases). The CDR3 has 19 amino acids. Germline CDR1 is MRHNA and CDR2 is SNTAGT. V shed 6 bases and J shed 5 bases, with 28 bases lying between them. CDR3 region: CASSVLRGGRGSVNEKLFS. The CDR3 nucleotides are TGTGCCAGCAGCGTACTTCGTGGGGGGCGCGGGTCGGTAAATGAAAAACTGTTTTCT.

Ten or more counts support this clonotype. The rearrangement uses TRBV6-2 or TRBV6-3 and TRBJ2-5; TRBD2 aligns across 7 bases. Unmatched junction bases numbered 5, after V lost 0 bases and J lost 4 bases. Per germline, CDR1 MNHEY and CDR2 SVGEGT. The CDR3 is made up of 15 amino acids. CDR3 protein: CASSYSAGEGETQYF. The CDR3 nucleotides read TGTGCCAGCAGTTACTCGGCCGGGGAGGGAGAGACCCAGTACTTC.

The rearrangement uses TRBV10-3 and TRBJ2-7; D not resolved. This CDR3 is built from 13 residues. With 8 bases removed from V and 3 bases from J, the gap between germline ends came to 14 bases. Germline CDR1 reads ENHRY; CDR2 reads SYGVKD. CDR3 loop: CAIAPQPSYEQYF. CDR3 nucleotides: TGTGCCATCGCCCCCCAACCGAGCTACGAGCAGTACTTC.

This chain uses TRBV20-1 with TRBJ1-1; D gene unclear. Looked up from germline, CDR1 is DFQATT and CDR2 is SNEGSKA (reference sequence). Trimming removed 2 bases from V and 0 bases from J, with 7 bases in between. This CDR3 is 13 amino acids long. This CDR3 is CSARWTVNTEAFF. CDR3 DNA: TGCAGTGCTAGATGGACGGTGAACACTGAAGCTTTCTTT.

This chain connects TRBV12-3 or TRBV12-4 to TRBJ2-7, with a weak D call TRBD2 (6 bases). V dropped 5 bases and J dropped 1 base, with 15 bases sitting between them. The CDR3 runs 15 residues. CDR3 sequence reads: CASSLFFSGSYEQYF. CDR3 DNA sequence: TGTGCCAGCAGTCTATTCTTTAGCGGTTCCTACGAGCAGTACTTC.

The chain's CDR3 is CASSIASAEGTQYF. The CDR3 nucleotides read TGTGCCAGTAGTATCGCTTCCGCCGAAGGGACCCAGTACTTC. This rearrangement joins TRBV19 to TRBJ2-1, with D unclear. The DNA end is a closer match to TRBJ2-5, so the J assignment may be wrong. The V gene's germline CDR1 is LNHDA and CDR2 SQIVND (reference sequence). The CDR3 is 14 amino acids.

A few counts support this clonotype. The chain employs TRBV7-9 and TRBJ1-4; the match to TRBD1 covers 7 bases. Germline trimming cut 4 bases from V and 5 bases from J; bases unmatched to any gene: 7. Germline V lookup: CDR1 SEHNR, CDR2 FQNEAQ (reference sequence). This CDR3 has 15 residues. The CDR3, as DNA: TGTGCCAGCAGCTCCCCCAGGGGGTACAATGAAAAACTGTTTTTT. This sequence encodes CASSSPRGYNEKLFF.

This clonotype was detected many times. The rearrangement joins TRBV7-2 to TRBJ1-1; D is uncertain. This CDR3 has 14 amino acids. Germline V gives CDR1 SGHTA, CDR2 FQGNSA. V dropped 3 bases and J dropped 1 base, with 9 bases sitting between them. CDR3 sequence: CASSFFVTNTEAFF. The CDR3 nucleotides read TGTGCCAGCAGCTTTTTCGTCACGAACACTGAAGCTTTCTTT. The full variable domain, in which reference TRBV7-2 and TRBJ1-1 provide the parts outside the CDR3, is GAGVSQSPSNKVTEKGKDVELRCDPISGHTALYWYRQSLGQGLEFLIYFQGNSAPDKSGLPSDRFSAERTGGSVSTLTIQRTQQEDSAVYLCASSFFVTNTEAFFGQGTRLTVV.

This clonotype has a count of ten or more. CDR3 sequence (DNA): TGTGCCAGCAGTACTGTCAGGGGGCCTGGGGCCAACGTCCTGACTTTC. Translating it yields CASSTVRGPGANVLTF. This chain uses TRBV28 with TRBJ2-6, with TRBD1 matching over 8 bases. J was trimmed by 2 bases and V by 5 bases; bases with no gene match: 5. Germline V gene data show CDR1 as MDHEN and CDR2 as SYDVKM. This CDR3 region has 16 residues.

This clonotype was seen at least ten times. The rearrangement links TRBV20-1 to TRBJ2-7; 8 nucleotides align to TRBD1. The CDR3 spans 13 residues. Trimming at V came to 6 bases and at J to 3 bases, leaving 7 bases not matched to a gene. CDR1 is DFQATT and CDR2 is SNEGSKA in the germline V gene (reference sequence). CDR3 sequence: CSASPGQDYEQYF. In DNA form, the CDR3 reads TGCAGTGCCTCTCCGGGACAGGACTACGAGCAGTACTTC.

The rearrangement links TRBV29-1 to TRBJ2-1; 8 bases line up with TRBD1. The CDR3 is made up of 12 amino acids. Germline trimming cut 6 bases from V and 8 bases from J; bases unmatched to any gene: 6. CDR1 and CDR2 (germline): SQVTM, ANQGSEA. The CDR3 nucleotides read TGCAGCGTGTCCGACAGGGGTTATGAGCAGTTCTTC. Protein sequence: CSVSDRGYEQFF.

This clonotype was seen a handful of times. This chain uses TRBV27 with TRBJ2-5, with 9 bases that match TRBD2. V gave up 5 bases and J gave up 7 bases; unmatched junction bases: 14. Germline CDR1 reads MNHEY; CDR2 reads SMNVEV (reference sequence). The CDR3 covers 16 residues. The CDR3 region is CASSPSFSGGPGTQYF. The CDR3 DNA follows: TGTGCCAGCAGTCCGAGTTTTAGCGGGGGCCCTGGGACCCAGTACTTC.

Regarding this clonotype: A clone one base away is much larger, so this may be a read error. The V call is TRBV9, the J call TRBJ1-4, with 7 nucleotides matching TRBD1. This CDR3 comprises 15 residues. V dropped 3 bases and J dropped 10; count of bases not matched to a gene: 12. The germline gives CDR1 SGDLS, CDR2 YYNGEE. CDR3 nucleotides: TGTGCCAGCAGCGGAGGACAGGCGAGCGTGGGAAAACTGTTTTTT. This encodes CASSGGQASVGKLFF.

This clonotype came up a few times. This sequence joins TRBV5-6 and TRBJ1-2; D is unclear. This CDR3 is built from 14 residues. CDR1 and CDR2 (germline): SGHDT, YYEEEE. V gave up 0 bases and J gave up 1 base, with 7 bases separating them. DNA for the CDR3: TGTGCCAGCAGCTTGGCTAGCGATAACTATGGCTACACCTTC. Translation: CASSLASDNYGYTF.

The chain recombines TRBV5-1 with TRBJ2-5; 7 bases are shared with TRBD2. With 6 bases clipped from V and 5 bases from J, the junction kept 7 bases outside the gene matches. The germline gives CDR1 SGHRS, CDR2 YFSETQ. The length of the CDR3 is 13 residues. The CDR3 DNA reads TGCGCCAGCAACCGGGACTACGGCGAGACCCAGTACTTC. Protein: CASNRDYGETQYF.

This clonotype was detected ten times or more. V gene TRBV11-2 combines with J gene TRBJ1-1; D gene ambiguous. The CDR3 sequence is 13 residues long. CDR1 is SGHAT and CDR2 is FQNNGV in the germline V gene. Deletions cut 4 bases from V and 2 bases from J, with 8 bases between. CDR3 amino acids: CASSSGFNTEAFF. As DNA, the CDR3 is TGTGCCAGCAGCTCGGGATTCAACACTGAAGCTTTCTTT.

This clonotype came up a few times. This clone may be a read error of a much larger clone one base away. CDR3 DNA: TGTGCCAGCACTAGTACCGTTGGGGGGACCCAGTACTTC. It yields the protein CASTSTVGGTQYF. This chain uses TRBV6-1 with TRBJ2-5; D tentatively fits TRBD1 or TRBD2 (5 bases each). The CDR3 runs 13 residues. The germline V gene has CDR1 MNHNS and CDR2 SASEGT. V was shortened by 7 bases and J by 7 bases, with 16 bases between the two germline ends.

V and J are TRBV9 and TRBJ2-5, with D perhaps TRBD2 (5 bases). V was pared by 2 bases and J by 8 bases, with 13 bases between. Germline assignment: CDR1 SGDLS and CDR2 YYNGEE. This CDR3 has 13 amino acids. CDR3: CASSVEGTGTQYF. CDR3 bases: TGTGCCAGCAGCGTCGAGGGAACTGGCACCCAGTACTTC.

This clonotype showed up just a few times. The rearrangement joins TRBV12-3 or TRBV12-4 to TRBJ2-2, with a weak D call TRBD2 (7 bases). V was cut by 3 bases and J by 11 bases, with 25 bases left in between. The CDR3 loop spans 17 amino acids. The CDR3 loop reads CASSFGGAAAHRVELFF. The CDR3 coding sequence is TGTGCCAGCAGTTTTGGGGGGGCGGCGGCCCACCGGGTAGAGCTGTTTTTT.

There are many counts of this clonotype. This chain links TRBV20-1 with TRBJ1-1, with D perhaps matching TRBD1 (5 bases). Trimming left V 0 bases short and J 6 bases short, with 17 bases between. There are 15 residues in the CDR3. The germline V gene encodes CDR1 DFQATT and CDR2 SNEGSKA (reference sequence). Here the CDR3 reads CSARDGGPSVSEAFF. The CDR3, as DNA: TGCAGTGCTAGAGATGGGGGACCGAGCGTCTCTGAAGCTTTCTTT.

The chain links TRBV5-1 to TRBJ1-1; 7 bases agree with TRBD1. The germline gives CDR1 SGHRS, CDR2 YFSETQ. This CDR3 has 15 amino acids. Trimming at V came to 4 bases and at J to 4 bases, leaving 10 bases not matched to a gene. The CDR3 DNA sequence: TGCGCCAGCAGCGAGCTACAGGGGTTCGGCACTGAAGCTTTCTTT. It codes for CASSELQGFGTEAFF.

This clonotype was detected ten times or more. The CDR3 loop is CASSIGGGFGNQPQHF. CDR3 sequence (DNA): TGTGCCAGTAGTATAGGTGGGGGTTTCGGCAATCAGCCCCAGCATTTT. This chain uses TRBV19 with TRBJ1-5; tentatively, D is TRBD1 (5 bases). Germline CDR1 reads LNHDA; CDR2 reads SQIVND (reference sequence). The CDR3 length is 16 residues. The germline V and J ends were trimmed by 1 base and 2 bases, with 12 bases remaining between them.

The chain couples TRBV7-9 to TRBJ2-6; 11 nucleotides agree with TRBD1. This CDR3 is built from 16 residues. The germline CDR1 and CDR2 sequences are SEHNR and FQNEAQ (reference sequence). V trimming: 6 bases; J trimming: 3 bases; junction bases outside the gene matches: 4. CDR3 sequence (DNA): TGTGCCAGCAGGGACAGGGGGCAAAGTGGGGCCAACGTCCTGACTTTC. Protein sequence: CASRDRGQSGANVLTF.

This clonotype turned up a few times. A junction end diverges from the germline sequence, so it may reflect a read error. The chain has TRBV15 and TRBJ2-7; tentative D call: TRBD2 (6 bases). The CDR3 sequence is 14 residues long. Germline CDR1 and CDR2: LNHNV and YYDKDF (reference sequence). The CDR3 sequence: CATSRETSYDEQYF. The CDR3 DNA follows: TGTGCCACCAGCCGAGAGACTAGTTACGACGAGCAGTACTTC.